The 10 T cell receptor beta chains below all came from one sample that was sequenced in a study of T cell repertoires in cytomegalovirus infection. One entry per CDR3 protein, called by TCRdb with MiXCR from the reads. The data contain 510,000 or so distinct CDR3 sequences, around 27% of them singletons. The sequenced sample consisted of PBMCs. The receptors originated from a human donor in good health (CMV status not recorded). Some clones in this sample may be carry-over from other donors' samples.

The V and J genes are TRBV30 and TRBJ1-2; D might be TRBD1 (5 bases). The CDR3 totals 14 residues. Trimming took off 4 bases at V and 2 bases at J, with 14 bases between the two ends. CDR1 GTSNPN and CDR2 SVGIG come from the germline V gene (reference sequence). Here the CDR3 reads CAWTGDSRNYGYTF. The CDR3 nucleotides read TGTGCCTGGACCGGGGACTCTAGGAACTATGGCTACACCTTC.

This clonotype has a count of ten or more. Mismatch with germline at one junction end may stem from a read error. The rearrangement uses TRBV7-7 and TRBJ2-1; D might be TRBD2 (5 bases). CDR1 is SSHAT, CDR2 FNYEAQ, per germline (reference sequence). The CDR3 totals 14 residues. The CDR3 region has the DNA TGTGCTAGCAGCTTAGCGCCCGGGGATACTGAGCAGTTCTTC. It is translated as CASSLAPGDTEQFF.

The table lists this clonotype with many counts. This rearrangement joins TRBV12-3 or TRBV12-4 to TRBJ2-2, with D perhaps matching TRBD2 (5 bases). The V end lost 3 bases, the J end lost 8 bases, and 13 bases lay between the germline ends. The CDR3 sequence is 14 residues long. Here the CDR3 DNA reads TGTGCCAGCAGTTTCGGGGTGGGTCTGGGGGAGCTGTTTTTT. Protein: CASSFGVGLGELFF.

This clonotype was seen a few times. J is TRBJ1-5 and V is TRBV7-9; D not certain. Germline lookup yields CDR1 SEHNR and CDR2 FQNEAQ (reference sequence). The CDR3 has 12 residues. Trimming stripped 5 bases from V and 5 bases from J, with 7 bases between. The CDR3 DNA sequence: TGTGCCAGCAGCCGCCTAGATCAGCCCCAGCATTTT. Translating gives CASSRLDQPQHF.

The J gene is TRBJ2-1, the V gene TRBV11-1, with TRBD2 identical over 8 bases. V dropped 1 base and J dropped 4; count of bases not matched to a gene: 9. The CDR3 contains 17 residues. Germline V gives CDR1 SGHAT, CDR2 FQDESV (reference sequence). This CDR3 is CASSLDLLAGVYNEQFF. CDR3 nucleotide sequence: TGTGCCAGCAGCTTAGACCTCCTAGCGGGCGTTTACAATGAGCAGTTCTTC.

The V call is TRBV6-2 or TRBV6-3, the J call TRBJ2-7, with 7 bases aligning to TRBD1. CDR3 length: 13 residues. J lost 2 bases, V lost 6 bases, and 4 bases had no gene match. CDR1 and CDR2 (germline): MNHEY, SVGEGT. The CDR3 coding sequence is TGTGCCAGCAGACCACAGGGGCCCTACGAGCAGTACGTC. Translation: CASRPQGPYEQYV.

This clonotype was seen a handful of times. This rearrangement joins TRBV19 to TRBJ2-1; TRBD2 agrees at 11 bases. With V trimmed by 5 bases and J by 0 bases, 12 bases remained unmatched. Germline CDR1 reads LNHDA; CDR2 reads SQIVND (reference sequence). The CDR3 has 19 amino acids. CDR3: CASSVGLAGWISSYNEQFF. In DNA, the CDR3 is TGTGCCAGTAGTGTAGGACTAGCGGGTTGGATAAGCTCCTACAATGAGCAGTTCTTC.

This chain uses TRBV20-1 with TRBJ1-2, with D perhaps TRBD1 (6 bases). Trimming took off 6 bases at V and 4 bases at J, with 12 bases between the two ends. The length of the CDR3 is 12 residues. CDR1 and CDR2 from the germline V gene are DFQATT and SNEGSKA (reference sequence). Here the CDR3 DNA reads TGCAGTGCCGAGACAGGTGGCTATGGCTACACCTTC. Translated, it gives CSAETGGYGYTF.

V usage is TRBV4-1 and J usage is TRBJ1-2, with unresolved D. The germline V and J ends were trimmed by 4 bases and 4 bases, with 25 bases remaining between them. This CDR3 spans 18 amino acids. The germline CDR1 and CDR2 sequences are MGHRA and YSYEKL. The CDR3 nucleotides read TGCGCCAGCAGCCCTCATGGAGCCCGAGAAGAGAGTAGCTATGGCTACACCTTC. Translation gives CASSPHGAREESSYGYTF.

The chain employs TRBV28 and TRBJ2-5; a possible D gene is TRBD2 (5 bases). Germline V CDR1 and CDR2: MDHEN, SYDVKM. Trimming stripped 9 bases from V and 4 bases from J, with 9 bases between. This CDR3 has 11 amino acids. The CDR3 loop is CASLEGETQYF. In DNA form, the CDR3 reads TGTGCCAGTCTTGAGGGAGAGACCCAGTACTTC.